One sample yielded the 7 T cell receptor beta chains listed below, sequenced in a study of PD-1 blockade in mismatch repair-deficient tumors. Clones were read by immunoSEQ multiplex PCR, and TCRdb kept only the in-frame ones, dropping some. Of about 100,000 clones listed, approximately 80% are singletons. This sample comprised peripheral blood, obtained 30 to 36 weeks after starting pembrolizumab. The receptors were gathered from an adult with mismatch repair-deficient cancer.

The CDR3 region has the DNA TGCGCCAGCAGCTTGGAACAGGCGAACTACGAGCAGTACTTC. It codes for CASSLEQANYEQYF. The chain combines TRBV5-1 with TRBJ2-7; D might be TRBD1 (5 bases). V was clipped by 0 bases and J by 3 bases, with 10 bases between them. The CDR3 spans 14 residues. CDR1 SGHRS and CDR2 YFSETQ come from the germline V gene. Combining the CDR3 with reference TRBV5-1 and TRBJ2-7 gives the whole variable domain KAGVTQTPRYLIKTRGQQVTLSCSPISGHRSVSWYQQTPGQGLQFLFEYFSETQRNKGNFPGRFSGRQFSNSRSEMNVSTLELGDSALYLCASSLEQANYEQYFGPGTRLTVT.

The V call is TRBV7-9, the J call TRBJ2-1; TRBD2 agrees at 12 bases. Germline CDR1 reads SEHNR; CDR2 reads FQNEAQ (reference sequence). V dropped 4 bases and J dropped 5; count of bases not matched to a gene: 0. The CDR3 length is 14 residues. The DNA of the CDR3 is TGTGCCAGCAGCTCTAGCGGGAGGGACAATGAGCAGTTCTTC. Protein product: CASSSSGRDNEQFF.

This chain joins TRBV27 and TRBJ1-4; no firm D call. Germline CDR1 is MNHEY and CDR2 is SMNVEV (reference sequence). V gave up 0 bases and J gave up 3 bases, with 20 bases separating them. The CDR3 extends over 19 amino acids. The CDR3 is CASSLSPDLGRYSNEKLFF. CDR3 coding DNA: TGTGCCAGCAGTTTATCGCCGGACCTAGGGCGGTATTCTAATGAAAAACTGTTTTTT.

This sequence joins TRBV7-2 and TRBJ1-5; D is perhaps TRBD1 (5 bases). V was shortened by 2 bases and J by 3 bases, with 11 bases between the two germline ends. Germline-derived CDR1 and CDR2 are SGHTA and FQGNSA. The CDR3 totals 15 residues. The CDR3 coding sequence is TGTGCCAGCAGCTTACAGGGTAATAACAATCAGCCCCAGCATTTT. It yields the protein CASSLQGNNNQPQHF.

The genes are TRBV9 and TRBJ2-1, with D unresolved. This CDR3 comprises 14 residues. Per germline, CDR1 SGDLS and CDR2 YYNGEE. V lost 0 bases and J 5 bases, leaving 9 bases between the germline ends. The CDR3 reads CASSVASSDNEQFF. The DNA for the CDR3 is TGTGCCAGCAGCGTAGCTAGTTCGGACAATGAGCAGTTCTTC.

The rearrangement links TRBV5-4 to TRBJ1-1, with 7 bases lining up with TRBD1. The CDR3 length is 16 residues. CDR1 and CDR2 (germline): SGHNT, YYREEE (reference sequence). Trimming took 4 bases from V and 0 from J; bases not matched to a gene: 9. Here the CDR3 DNA reads TGTGCCAGCAGCACAGACAGGGTGGTGGTGAACACTGAAGCTTTCTTT. Its protein is CASSTDRVVVNTEAFF.

The table lists this clone with a count of one. The CDR3 loop reads CASSSDRVEGDGYTF. The CDR3 nucleotides are TGCGCCAGCAGCTCGGACAGGGTGGAAGGGGATGGCTACACCTTC. The rearrangement links TRBV5-1 to TRBJ1-2, with 8 bases aligning to TRBD1. Germline trimming cut 3 bases from V and 6 bases from J; bases unmatched to any gene: 10. This CDR3 contains 15 residues. Per germline, CDR1 SGHRS and CDR2 YFSETQ. Complete variable domain (other parts from reference TRBV5-1 and TRBJ1-2): KAGVTQTPRYLIKTRGQQVTLSCSPISGHRSVSWYQQTPGQGLQFLFEYFSETQRNKGNFPGRFSGRQFSNSRSEMNVSTLELGDSALYLCASSSDRVEGDGYTFGSGTRLTVV.